One sample yielded the 31 T cell receptor beta chains listed below, sequenced in a study of cytomegalovirus exposure and HLA in healthy donors. Method: immunoSEQ multiplex PCR; TCRdb's copy keeps in-frame clones and lacks some. The sample has 150,000 to 180,000 clones, 86% seen once. Sequencing input: PBMCs. The source is a human donor in good health.

The gene calls are TRBV30 and TRBJ1-5, with D uncertain. CDR3 length equals 14 residues. The germline V gene encodes CDR1 GTSNPN and CDR2 SVGIG (reference sequence). V was pared by 3 bases and J by 4 bases, with 13 bases between. CDR3 loop: CAWSAGMSNQPQHF. In DNA form, the CDR3 reads TGTGCCTGGAGCGCGGGGATGAGTAATCAGCCCCAGCATTTT.

The chain is built from TRBV5-1 and TRBJ2-2; 7 bases match TRBD1. V shed 5 bases, J shed 1 base, and the junction held 5 bases outside the gene matches. This CDR3 has 15 residues. Germline CDR1 is SGHRS and CDR2 is YFSETQ. The CDR3 region has the DNA TGCGCCAGCAGAACGACAGGGATGAACACCGGGGAGCTGTTTTTT. Translation: CASRTTGMNTGELFF.

The gene calls are TRBV5-4 and TRBJ1-4; no clear D. The CDR3 contains 13 residues. Germline CDR1 and CDR2: SGHNT and YYREEE (reference sequence). The germline V and J ends were trimmed by 4 bases and 7 bases, with 11 bases remaining between them. CDR3 in DNA: TGTGCCAGCAGCAGGAACCGGGGTGAAAAACTGTTTTTT. Translation gives CASSRNRGEKLFF.

V and J are TRBV19 and TRBJ2-3; the D gene is possibly TRBD2 (6 bases). CDR1 is LNHDA and CDR2 is SQIVND in the germline V gene (reference sequence). The CDR3 consists of 14 residues. Deletions cut 8 bases from V and 3 bases from J, with 15 bases between. The CDR3 spells CASGDPGRTDTQYF. The CDR3 DNA is TGTGCCAGTGGGGACCCAGGGAGGACAGATACGCAGTATTTT.

This clone was seen a single time. The rearrangement uses TRBV28 and TRBJ2-3; D may be TRBD2 (5 bases). V lost 3 bases and J 0 bases, leaving 10 bases between the germline ends. This CDR3 is 15 amino acids long. Germline-derived CDR1 and CDR2 are MDHEN and SYDVKM. CDR3 DNA sequence: TGTGCCAGCAGTTTGAGGGAATTAAGCACAGATACGCAGTATTTT. Protein: CASSLRELSTDTQYF.

The chain combines TRBV7-8 with TRBJ2-4; 9 nucleotides line up with TRBD2. V lost 5 bases and J lost 2; bases outside the gene matches: 13. The germline V gene has CDR1 SGHVS and CDR2 FQNEAQ. The length of the CDR3 is 18 residues. The DNA of the CDR3 is TGTGCCAGCAGCCCTAGCGGGACCCCTAGCTGGACCAAAAACATTCAGTACTTC. Translating gives CASSPSGTPSWTKNIQYF.

The chain links TRBV10-3 to TRBJ2-3; 14 nucleotides match TRBD2. V shed 3 bases, J shed 4 bases, and the junction held 3 bases outside the gene matches. The V gene's germline CDR1 is ENHRY and CDR2 SYGVKD. The CDR3 is made up of 16 amino acids. For the CDR3, the DNA is TGTGCCATCAGTGACGGGACTAGCGGGAGACCAGATACGCAGTATTTT. Amino acid sequence: CAISDGTSGRPDTQYF.

V usage is TRBV7-8 and J usage is TRBJ2-1; D is possibly TRBD1 (6 bases). The V end was cut by 3 bases, the J end by 8 bases, with 11 bases between. Germline CDR1 SGHVS, CDR2 FQNEAQ. There are 13 residues in the CDR3. The CDR3, as DNA: TGTGCCAGCAGCTTCACAGGGTCCCATGAGCAGTTCTTC. It translates to CASSFTGSHEQFF.

This clone was seen a single time. This chain joins TRBV11-2 and TRBJ1-5; D is perhaps TRBD1 (6 bases). Germline assignment: CDR1 SGHAT and CDR2 FQNNGV. This CDR3 comprises 16 residues. V was cut by 3 bases and J by 4 bases, with 16 bases left in between. In DNA form, the CDR3 reads TGTGCCAGCAGCTTTGACTACAGGGCGCCTAATCAGCCCCAGCATTTT. It specifies CASSFDYRAPNQPQHF.

This clone has just a few counts. The chain joins TRBV5-1 to TRBJ2-7, with TRBD1 matching 8 bases. With V trimmed by 4 bases and J by 2 bases, 5 bases remained unmatched. Germline-derived CDR1 and CDR2 are SGHRS and YFSETQ. The CDR3 extends over 14 amino acids. The CDR3 nucleotides are TGCGCCAGCAGCGGGGGACAGGCTACCTACGAGCAGTACTTC. It is translated as CASSGGQATYEQYF.

V is TRBV5-1 and J is TRBJ1-2; 7 bases line up with TRBD1. The CDR3 runs 15 residues. V shed 2 bases, J shed 2 bases, and the junction held 6 bases outside the gene matches. CDR1 is SGHRS, CDR2 YFSETQ, per germline. The CDR3 protein is CASSFNRGENYGYTF. CDR3 nucleotide sequence: TGCGCCAGCAGCTTTAACAGGGGAGAGAACTATGGCTACACCTTC.

The chain is built from TRBV28 and TRBJ1-1; the D gene is possibly TRBD1 (5 bases). V lost 2 bases, J lost 4 bases, and 20 bases lay in between. This CDR3 contains 17 residues. In germline, CDR1 is MDHEN, CDR2 SYDVKM. DNA of the CDR3: TGTGCCAGCAGTTTACGTCGGGGGGTGAATGGGGTCACTGAAGCTTTCTTT. Protein sequence: CASSLRRGVNGVTEAFF.

The chain recombines TRBV20-1 with TRBJ1-3; the D is unclear. With 3 bases removed from V and 7 bases from J, the gap between germline ends came to 7 bases. This CDR3 region has 11 residues. Germline loops: CDR1 DFQATT, CDR2 SNEGSKA (reference sequence). The CDR3 sequence: CSASTGNTIYF. In nucleotides, the CDR3 is TGCAGTGCTAGTACGGGGAACACCATATATTTT.

V usage is TRBV30 and J usage is TRBJ2-7; weak D call: TRBD1 (6 bases). The CDR3 runs to 13 residues. Germline lookup yields CDR1 GTSNPN and CDR2 SVGIG (reference sequence). V shed 8 bases and J shed 5 bases, with 19 bases lying between them. The CDR3 DNA is TGTGCCATGCAGGGACAAACGTATGACGAGCAGTACTTC. Protein sequence: CAMQGQTYDEQYF. Using reference TRBV30 and TRBJ2-7 for the parts outside the CDR3, the full variable domain is SQTIHQWPATLVQPVGSPLSLECTVEGTSNPNLYWYRQAAGRGLQLLFYSVGIGQISSEVPQNLSASRPQDRQFILSSKKLLLSDSGFYLCAMQGQTYDEQYFGPGTRLTVT.

This clone is a singleton in its sample. The chain uses TRBV7-8 and TRBJ2-5; 12 nucleotides match TRBD2. Germline values: CDR1 SGHVS, CDR2 FQNEAQ. J was trimmed by 4 bases and V by 6 bases; bases with no gene match: 12. The CDR3 contains 17 residues. The CDR3 reads CASSIRSSGGAGETQYF. The CDR3 DNA sequence: TGTGCCAGCAGTATTAGGTCTAGCGGGGGGGCAGGAGAGACCCAGTACTTC.

The rearrangement uses TRBV6-1 and TRBJ2-1, with D possibly TRBD2 on 5 matching bases. CDR3 length: 13 amino acids. Trimming removed 6 bases from V and 8 bases from J, with 14 bases in between. Germline V gene sequence: CDR1 MNHNS, CDR2 SASEGT. The CDR3 nucleotides are TGTGCCAGCAGAAAGACTATTGCCGATGAGCAGTTCTTC. This encodes CASRKTIADEQFF.

This clone came up once. The gene calls are TRBV7-9 and TRBJ2-1; 8 positions match TRBD1. Per germline, CDR1 SEHNR and CDR2 FQNEAQ (reference sequence). This CDR3 has 12 amino acids. The junction had 8 bases not matched to a gene; V was cut back by 10 bases and J by 9 bases. Here the CDR3 DNA reads TGTGCCACCAGAGGACAGGGCACTGAGCAGTTCTTC. This encodes CATRGQGTEQFF.

This clone is a singleton in its sample. The V and J genes are TRBV29-1 and TRBJ1-1, with D possibly being TRBD1 (6 bases). The CDR3 covers 12 residues. CDR1 and CDR2 (germline): SQVTM, ANQGSEA. With 7 bases removed from V and 0 bases from J, the gap between germline ends came to 9 bases. CDR3 bases: TGCAGCGGGACAGCCCTGAACACTGAAGCTTTCTTT. Protein: CSGTALNTEAFF.

The sample holds one count of this clone. This chain links TRBV9 with TRBJ2-2; D gene unclear. Germline V gene lookup returns CDR1 SGDLS and CDR2 YYNGEE. Trimming took 0 bases from V and 6 from J, leaving 9 bases between them. This CDR3 contains 14 residues. The CDR3 reads CASSVEWAPGELFF. The CDR3 nucleotides are TGTGCCAGCAGCGTAGAGTGGGCCCCCGGGGAGCTGTTTTTT.

The chain links TRBV30 to TRBJ2-1; the match to TRBD2 covers 8 bases. J was trimmed by 6 bases and V by 0 bases; bases with no gene match: 13. Germline V gene data show CDR1 as GTSNPN and CDR2 as SVGIG (reference sequence). This CDR3 comprises 17 residues. CDR3 coding DNA: TGTGCCTGGAGTGTAGAGTGGGTCGGGAGGGCCGCCAATGAGCAGTTCTTC. Amino acid sequence: CAWSVEWVGRAANEQFF.

The chain recombines TRBV4-3 with TRBJ2-1; tentative D call: TRBD2 (5 bases). The V end was cut by 1 base, the J end by 10 bases, with 11 bases between. The CDR3 has 13 amino acids. Per the germline V gene, CDR1 is LGHNA and CDR2 is YSLEER. CDR3 residues: CASSQGAGKEQFF. CDR3 coding DNA: TGCGCCAGCAGCCAAGGCGCCGGGAAGGAGCAGTTCTTC.

The chain employs TRBV5-1 and TRBJ2-5; 10 bases line up with TRBD1. J gave up 1 base and V 0 bases, and 0 bases lay outside the gene matches. The CDR3 extends over 15 amino acids. The germline CDR1 and CDR2 sequences are SGHRS and YFSETQ. The CDR3 region has the DNA TGCGCCAGCAGCTTGGGGACAGGGGGCCAAGAGACCCAGTACTTC. It is translated as CASSLGTGGQETQYF.

The chain couples TRBV7-9 to TRBJ1-1; possibly TRBD1 for D (5 bases). Germline V lookup: CDR1 SEHNR, CDR2 FQNEAQ (reference sequence). The CDR3 totals 16 residues. V lost 0 bases and J lost 4, with 15 bases in between. The CDR3 coding sequence is TGTGCCAGCAGCTTAGCGGGGGGGAAAGGAATCACTGAAGCTTTCTTT. Translating gives CASSLAGGKGITEAFF.

The chain carries TRBV30 and TRBJ1-2, with D possibly TRBD1 on 6 matching bases. This CDR3 is built from 15 residues. Trimming shortened V by 3 bases and J by 2 bases, and 16 bases separated the two germline ends. Germline V gene lookup returns CDR1 GTSNPN and CDR2 SVGIG (reference sequence). The CDR3 sequence: CAWSVRTAPNYGYTF. The CDR3 DNA reads TGTGCCTGGAGCGTACGGACAGCGCCAAACTATGGCTACACCTTC.

The V and J genes are TRBV5-6 and TRBJ2-1, with 8 bases aligning to TRBD2. The ends lost 2 bases at V and 0 bases at J; junction bases unmatched: 1. This CDR3 has 15 residues. Germline V gene lookup returns CDR1 SGHDT and CDR2 YYEEEE. The CDR3 DNA follows: TGTGCCAGCAGCTTCAGCGGGAGCTCCTACAATGAGCAGTTCTTC. Residues: CASSFSGSSYNEQFF.

The CDR3 region is CASSPAGANDEQFF. CDR3 nucleotide sequence: TGTGCCAGCAGCCCAGCGGGAGCGAACGATGAGCAGTTCTTC. This rearrangement joins TRBV25-1 to TRBJ2-1; TRBD2 matches at 8 bases. The germline gives CDR1 MGHDK, CDR2 SYGVNS. CDR3 length: 14 amino acids. J lost 8 bases, V lost 6 bases, and 9 bases had no gene match.

This clone was seen only once. The chain has TRBV5-6 and TRBJ2-6, with D unclear. V was cut by 4 bases and J by 1 base, with 18 bases left in between. This CDR3 has 18 amino acids. Germline assignment: CDR1 SGHDT and CDR2 YYEEEE. In DNA form, the CDR3 reads TGTGCCAGCAGCGCCCGCGGTTGGATAGAGTCTGGGGCCAACGTCCTGACTTTC. It translates to CASSARGWIESGANVLTF.

This chain connects TRBV28 to TRBJ2-1, with TRBD2 matching 7 bases. V gave up 9 bases and J gave up 5 bases; unmatched junction bases: 10. Germline V gene data show CDR1 as MDHEN and CDR2 as SYDVKM. The CDR3 consists of 14 residues. The CDR3 is CASEWGGGHNEQFF. In DNA, the CDR3 is TGTGCCAGTGAGTGGGGGGGAGGCCACAATGAGCAGTTCTTC.

This chain connects TRBV6-4 to TRBJ2-5; the D gene is possibly TRBD1 (6 bases). The V end lost 3 bases, the J end lost 5 bases, and 13 bases lay between the germline ends. CDR3 size: 14 residues. Germline values: CDR1 MRHNA, CDR2 SNTAGT. Here the CDR3 reads CASSEQGGSETQYF. The CDR3, as DNA: TGTGCCAGCAGTGAACAGGGTGGTAGTGAGACCCAGTACTTC.

The chain has TRBV10-3 and TRBJ2-7; 10 positions match TRBD2. CDR1 and CDR2 from the germline V gene are ENHRY and SYGVKD. CDR3 length equals 17 residues. Trimming took 0 bases from V and 1 from J; bases not matched to a gene: 6. The CDR3 spells CAISESASGRVSYEQYF. The CDR3 bases are TGTGCCATCAGTGAGTCGGCTAGCGGGAGAGTTTCCTACGAGCAGTACTTC.

In nucleotides, the CDR3 is TGTGCCAGCAGCTTTCCTAGCGGGGGTGGAGATACGCAGTATTTT. Translation: CASSFPSGGGDTQYF. This chain links TRBV5-4 with TRBJ2-3; 10 nucleotides line up with TRBD2. This CDR3 region has 15 residues. The V segment lost 2 bases and the J segment 5 bases; nucleotides outside the gene matches: 5. Germline V gene lookup returns CDR1 SGHNT and CDR2 YYREEE (reference sequence).